Listed below are T cell receptor beta chains from one sample, sequenced in a study of post-analysis software for immune sequencing data. TCRdb analysed the PCR reads with MiXCR anew, one entry per CDR3 protein. The table records more than 350,000 distinct CDR3 sequences, 39% of them present only once. Sequenced sample: blood. The receptors come from a girl aged 2-15 years with multiple sclerosis. The CDR3 runs from the conserved cysteine through the conserved F or W. The order of the fields is J gene, clone size, D gene, V gene, CDR3 DNA, CDR3 protein. The D gene is left open where the match is weak. Size is stated for part of the rows, as once, few or many counts, or as a class when the clone is expanded.

j_call: TRBJ1-5; clone_size: few; d_call: NA; v_call: TRBV7-8; cdr3_nt: TGTGCCAGCAGCTTATCTCCAGGGCCTAATCAGCCCCAGCATTTT; cdr3_aa: CASSLSPGPNQPQHF
j_call: TRBJ2-3; clone_size: few; d_call: NA; v_call: TRBV10-3; cdr3_nt: TGTGCCATCAGTGAGCACCCAACGAGCGCTAGCTCAGATACGCAGTATTTT; cdr3_aa: CAISEHPTSASSDTQYF
j_call: TRBJ1-6; clone_size: NA; d_call: NA; v_call: TRBV7-8; cdr3_nt: TGTGCCAGCAGCCCAGTTAGGGGGGCGGGGTATTCACCCCTCCACTTT; cdr3_aa: CASSPVRGAGYSPLHF
j_call: TRBJ2-5; clone_size: NA; d_call: NA; v_call: TRBV6-5; cdr3_nt: TGTGCCAGCAGTTCGACCACACGTGGGGAGACCCAGTACTTC; cdr3_aa: CASSSTTRGETQYF
j_call: TRBJ2-7; clone_size: NA; d_call: NA; v_call: TRBV9; cdr3_nt: TGTGCCAGCAGCGTAGCTACTTTGGACGAGCAGTACTTC; cdr3_aa: CASSVATLDEQYF
j_call: TRBJ1-3; clone_size: few; d_call: TRBD1; v_call: TRBV6-5; cdr3_nt: TGTGCCAGCAGGGAAACTACAGGGGCTGGAAACACCATATATTTT; cdr3_aa: CASRETTGAGNTIYF
j_call: TRBJ2-3; clone_size: NA; d_call: TRBD2; v_call: TRBV7-9; cdr3_nt: TGTGCCAGCAGCCAATACGGCGGGGGGGGTACAAGAGATACGCAGTATTTT; cdr3_aa: CASSQYGGGGTRDTQYF
j_call: TRBJ2-1; clone_size: few; d_call: NA; v_call: TRBV9; cdr3_nt: TGTGCCAGCAGCGTAGTCGGTTGCTCCTACAATGAGCAGTTCTTC; cdr3_aa: CASSVVGCSYNEQFF
j_call: TRBJ2-7; clone_size: NA; d_call: NA; v_call: TRBV20-1; cdr3_nt: TGCAGTGCTAGAGGGCGGCGACAGCCTCAACCCGAGCAGTACTTC; cdr3_aa: CSARGRRQPQPEQYF
j_call: TRBJ2-3; clone_size: NA; d_call: NA; v_call: TRBV9; cdr3_nt: TGTGCCAGCAGCGTAGGGCCGACGACAGGGAGGGTCACAGATACGCAGTATTTT; cdr3_aa: CASSVGPTTGRVTDTQYF
j_call: TRBJ2-2; clone_size: NA; d_call: NA; v_call: TRBV20-1; cdr3_nt: TGCAGTGCAAAGACAGCGAACACCGGGGAGCTGTTTTTT; cdr3_aa: CSAKTANTGELFF
j_call: TRBJ2-5; clone_size: NA; d_call: TRBD1; v_call: TRBV28; cdr3_nt: TGTGCCAGCAGGAAAAGGACAGGGGGCGTGGAGACCCAGTACTTC; cdr3_aa: CASRKRTGGVETQYF
j_call: TRBJ1-5; clone_size: NA; d_call: NA; v_call: TRBV20-1; cdr3_nt: TGCAGTGCTAGGGAGGCAAATACCCTTCAGCCCCAGCATTTT; cdr3_aa: CSAREANTLQPQHF
j_call: TRBJ2-3; clone_size: few; d_call: NA; v_call: TRBV19; cdr3_nt: TGTGCCAGTAGTATAGATTACGGGAGCGGAGAAGAATACACGGATACGCAGTATTTT; cdr3_aa: CASSIDYGSGEEYTDTQYF
j_call: TRBJ2-3; clone_size: NA; d_call: TRBD2; v_call: TRBV20-1; cdr3_nt: TGCAGTGCTAGAAAAGGAAGGGGACTAGCGGTTCGAGATACGCAGTATTTT; cdr3_aa: CSARKGRGLAVRDTQYF
j_call: TRBJ1-2; clone_size: NA; d_call: NA; v_call: TRBV19; cdr3_nt: TGTGCCAGTAGTATGTCCGGGACGGACATCTGGAGGGTCTATGGCTACACCTTC; cdr3_aa: CASSMSGTDIWRVYGYTF
j_call: TRBJ2-7; clone_size: NA; d_call: NA; v_call: TRBV7-6; cdr3_nt: TGTGCCAGCAGCCCGCTCGGTTGGACAGCGAACTCCTACGAGCAGTACTTC; cdr3_aa: CASSPLGWTANSYEQYF
j_call: TRBJ2-3; clone_size: few; d_call: TRBD2; v_call: TRBV20-1; cdr3_nt: TGCAGTGCTAAGATAGGGACTAGCGGGAACACAATCACAGATACGCAGTATTTT; cdr3_aa: CSAKIGTSGNTITDTQYF
j_call: TRBJ2-3; clone_size: NA; d_call: NA; v_call: TRBV4-2; cdr3_nt: TGTGCCAGCAGCCCTATAGGGGTCACAGATACGCAGTATTTT; cdr3_aa: CASSPIGVTDTQYF
j_call: TRBJ1-2; clone_size: NA; d_call: TRBD1; v_call: TRBV6-2/TRBV6-3; cdr3_nt: TGTGCCAGCAGTGAACAGGGGGACTATGGCTACACCTTC; cdr3_aa: CASSEQGDYGYTF
j_call: TRBJ2-7; clone_size: NA; d_call: TRBD2; v_call: TRBV27; cdr3_nt: TGTGCCAGCAGTTCCCTAGCGGGGGGGCCAAACTACGAGCAGTACTTC; cdr3_aa: CASSSLAGGPNYEQYF
j_call: TRBJ2-1; clone_size: NA; d_call: NA; v_call: TRBV3-1; cdr3_nt: TGTGCCAGCAGCCAAGCAGCGAACTCCTACAATGAGCAGTTCTTC; cdr3_aa: CASSQAANSYNEQFF
j_call: TRBJ1-1; clone_size: NA; d_call: NA; v_call: TRBV7-9; cdr3_nt: TGTGCCAGCAGCTTAGCGAATGTAAGGACTGAAGCTTTCTTT; cdr3_aa: CASSLANVRTEAFF
j_call: TRBJ2-5; clone_size: NA; d_call: TRBD2; v_call: TRBV29-1; cdr3_nt: TGCAGCGTTCAGCGGGAGAGTAAAGAGACCCAGCACTTC; cdr3_aa: CSVQRESKETQHF
j_call: TRBJ1-1; clone_size: NA; d_call: NA; v_call: TRBV7-8; cdr3_nt: TGTGCCAGCAGCTTAGGTGGCAGGGCCACAGCTTTCTTT; cdr3_aa: CASSLGGRATAFF
j_call: TRBJ1-2; clone_size: NA; d_call: NA; v_call: TRBV28; cdr3_nt: TGTGCCAGCAGTTTAACAGCCTATGGCTACACCTTC; cdr3_aa: CASSLTAYGYTF
j_call: TRBJ2-1; clone_size: NA; d_call: NA; v_call: TRBV11-2; cdr3_nt: TGTGCCAGCAGCCCAATTTCGCGACCCAATGAGCAGTTCTTC; cdr3_aa: CASSPISRPNEQFF
j_call: TRBJ1-2; clone_size: NA; d_call: NA; v_call: TRBV28; cdr3_nt: TGTGCCAGCAGTAACTCGGGCCAGGCCGAGAATGGCTACACCTTC; cdr3_aa: CASSNSGQAENGYTF
j_call: TRBJ2-3; clone_size: NA; d_call: TRBD1; v_call: TRBV6-1; cdr3_nt: TGTGCCAGCAGGCCAGGGGGAAGCACAGATACGCAGTATTTT; cdr3_aa: CASRPGGSTDTQYF
j_call: TRBJ2-1; clone_size: NA; d_call: NA; v_call: TRBV6-5; cdr3_nt: TGTGCCAGCAGTTCAGGCACGGAGACCCAGTTCTTC; cdr3_aa: CASSSGTETQFF
j_call: TRBJ2-2; clone_size: NA; d_call: NA; v_call: TRBV6-1; cdr3_nt: TGTGCCAGCAGTGGTCGTTTACTCAGGCAGGGGAACACCGGGGAGCTGTTTTTT; cdr3_aa: CASSGRLLRQGNTGELFF
j_call: TRBJ2-7; clone_size: NA; d_call: NA; v_call: TRBV20-1; cdr3_nt: TGCAGTGCTTCCTTGGGGCCGGCCTACGAGCAGTACTTC; cdr3_aa: CSASLGPAYEQYF
j_call: TRBJ2-7; clone_size: few; d_call: NA; v_call: TRBV7-9; cdr3_nt: TGTGCCAGCAGCGGCGGGGACAAGGGGCTGTACGAGCAGTACTTC; cdr3_aa: CASSGGDKGLYEQYF
j_call: TRBJ2-5; clone_size: NA; d_call: TRBD2; v_call: TRBV29-1; cdr3_nt: TGCAGCGCCAAACTAGCGGGAGCTGGTGAGCAGTACTTC; cdr3_aa: CSAKLAGAGEQYF
j_call: TRBJ1-1; clone_size: NA; d_call: TRBD1; v_call: TRBV10-3; cdr3_nt: TGTGCCACCTTACAGGGGGAGAACACTGAAGCTTTCTTT; cdr3_aa: CATLQGENTEAFF
j_call: TRBJ1-2; clone_size: NA; d_call: NA; v_call: TRBV5-1; cdr3_nt: TGCGCCAGCAGCTTGGCTCGGGGAACTAACTATGGCTACACCTTC; cdr3_aa: CASSLARGTNYGYTF
j_call: TRBJ1-2; clone_size: NA; d_call: NA; v_call: TRBV3-1; cdr3_nt: TGTGCCAGCAGCCAAAGAGTTGGGTCCCAGAGATATGGCTACACCTTC; cdr3_aa: CASSQRVGSQRYGYTF
j_call: TRBJ2-3; clone_size: few; d_call: TRBD2; v_call: TRBV5-1; cdr3_nt: TGCGCCAGCAGCCCCAGCGGACTAGCGGGGGCAGATACGCAGTATTTT; cdr3_aa: CASSPSGLAGADTQYF
j_call: TRBJ2-1; clone_size: few; d_call: NA; v_call: TRBV29-1; cdr3_nt: TGCAGCGTTCGGACCCAGGGGAGCTCCTACAATGAGCAGTTCTTC; cdr3_aa: CSVRTQGSSYNEQFF
j_call: TRBJ2-7; clone_size: NA; d_call: TRBD2; v_call: TRBV5-1; cdr3_nt: TGCGCCAGCAGCTCGGGGGGGGCTGACAATGAGCAGTACTTC; cdr3_aa: CASSSGGADNEQYF
j_call: TRBJ2-1; clone_size: NA; d_call: NA; v_call: TRBV20-1; cdr3_nt: TGCAGTGTTCCTGACTCGCGTTCCTACAATGAGCAGTTCTTC; cdr3_aa: CSVPDSRSYNEQFF
j_call: TRBJ2-7; clone_size: NA; d_call: NA; v_call: TRBV6-5; cdr3_nt: TGTGCCAGCAGTTACGGGGCAAGCTCCTACGAGCAGTACTTC; cdr3_aa: CASSYGASSYEQYF
j_call: TRBJ2-3; clone_size: NA; d_call: NA; v_call: TRBV12-3/TRBV12-4; cdr3_nt: TGTGCCAGCAGTCCCGCGGGGGCTAGCGCAGATACGCAGTATTTT; cdr3_aa: CASSPAGASADTQYF
j_call: TRBJ1-5; clone_size: NA; d_call: NA; v_call: TRBV12-3/TRBV12-4; cdr3_nt: TGTGCCAGCAGTTTCCGGGACCCCCGGGAGGATCAGCCCCAGCATTTT; cdr3_aa: CASSFRDPREDQPQHF
j_call: TRBJ2-7; clone_size: NA; d_call: TRBD2; v_call: TRBV5-1; cdr3_nt: TGCGCCAGCGCCCCTCTAGCGGGACCCTACGAGCAGTACTTC; cdr3_aa: CASAPLAGPYEQYF
j_call: TRBJ1-2; clone_size: NA; d_call: TRBD1; v_call: TRBV18; cdr3_nt: TGTGCCAGCTCACCCAGCTCGGGACAGGGACCATCGAACTATGGCTACACCTTC; cdr3_aa: CASSPSSGQGPSNYGYTF
j_call: TRBJ2-1; clone_size: NA; d_call: NA; v_call: TRBV6-2/TRBV6-3; cdr3_nt: TGTGCCAGCACTCTCGGTGCCTACAATGAGCAGTTCTTC; cdr3_aa: CASTLGAYNEQFF
j_call: TRBJ2-5; clone_size: few; d_call: TRBD1; v_call: TRBV7-2; cdr3_nt: TGTGCCAGCAGCTTGGACAGGGGAAGCCGAGAGACCCAGTACTTC; cdr3_aa: CASSLDRGSRETQYF
j_call: TRBJ2-1; clone_size: NA; d_call: TRBD2; v_call: TRBV20-1; cdr3_nt: TGCAGTGCTAGAGTTCCTAGCGGGATATTAAAGCAGTTCTTC; cdr3_aa: CSARVPSGILKQFF
j_call: TRBJ2-7; clone_size: NA; d_call: TRBD1; v_call: TRBV7-9; cdr3_nt: TGTGCCAGCAGCTGGACAGGGGGTGAACGGGGACCGTACGAGCAGTACTTC; cdr3_aa: CASSWTGGERGPYEQYF
j_call: TRBJ1-2; clone_size: few; d_call: NA; v_call: TRBV29-1; cdr3_nt: TGCAGCGTTGAAGACAGGAACTATGGCTACACCTTC; cdr3_aa: CSVEDRNYGYTF
j_call: TRBJ2-1; clone_size: NA; d_call: TRBD2; v_call: TRBV5-5; cdr3_nt: TGTGCCAGCAGCCCGAGGGGACTAGCGGGGGGGAGACTTTACAATGAGCAGTTCTTC; cdr3_aa: CASSPRGLAGGRLYNEQFF
j_call: TRBJ1-2; clone_size: few; d_call: NA; v_call: TRBV6-5; cdr3_nt: TGTGCCAGCAGTTACTCGTATCGACATCTTAATGGCTACACCTTC; cdr3_aa: CASSYSYRHLNGYTF
j_call: TRBJ2-3; clone_size: NA; d_call: NA; v_call: TRBV7-6; cdr3_nt: TGTGCCAGCAGCTTAGCGGGGTTGAGAAATACGCAGTATTTT; cdr3_aa: CASSLAGLRNTQYF
j_call: TRBJ2-3; clone_size: NA; d_call: NA; v_call: TRBV20-1; cdr3_nt: TGCAGTGCTAGGTTTCCGACAGGGAGGACAGATACGCAGTATTTT; cdr3_aa: CSARFPTGRTDTQYF
j_call: TRBJ1-5; clone_size: once; d_call: NA; v_call: TRBV19; cdr3_nt: TGTGCCAGTAGTATCGCTCTCAATCAGCCCCAGCATTTT; cdr3_aa: CASSIALNQPQHF
j_call: TRBJ2-3; clone_size: NA; d_call: NA; v_call: TRBV7-9; cdr3_nt: TGTGCCAGCAGCTTAGGCAGGGCGGGAGATACGCAGTATTTT; cdr3_aa: CASSLGRAGDTQYF
j_call: TRBJ1-5; clone_size: NA; d_call: NA; v_call: TRBV5-6; cdr3_nt: TGTGCCAGCAGCTGGGGTGGCGGGAATCAGCCCCAGCATTTT; cdr3_aa: CASSWGGGNQPQHF
j_call: TRBJ1-5; clone_size: few; d_call: TRBD1; v_call: TRBV12-3/TRBV12-4; cdr3_nt: TGTGCCAGCAGCCGGAGATGGACAGGGGTTGACAATCAGCCCCAGCATTTT; cdr3_aa: CASSRRWTGVDNQPQHF
j_call: TRBJ2-1; clone_size: NA; d_call: TRBD2; v_call: TRBV7-7; cdr3_nt: TGTGCTAGCAGCTCGGGACTAGCGGGGATCAATGAGCAGTTCTTC; cdr3_aa: CASSSGLAGINEQFF